This T cell receptor beta chain was identified during a study of blood T cells in healthy people across ages. Germline V gene data show CDR1 as MNHEY and CDR2 as SVGAGI. This CDR3 spans 15 amino acids. Trimming shortened V by 2 bases and J by 4 bases, and 13 bases separated the two germline ends. Primed by a sample-barcoded 5' primer and a J-beta primer mix, a second PCR proceeded for about 6 to 11 cycles. TCRdb reprocessed the 5' RACE reads with MiXCR, giving one entry per CDR3 protein. Found here are about a million distinct CDR3 sequences, more than 30% of them singletons; the top ten hold less than 15%.

The sequence was collected from a man younger than 30 in good health. Source material: blood. The chain has TRBV6-5 and TRBJ2-3, with no clear D. The DNA for the CDR3 is TGTGCCAGCAGTTACCGTCTTGCTGGGGCAGATACGCAGTATTTT. The encoded protein is CASSYRLAGADTQYF.